Following are 27 T cell receptor beta chains from one sample sequenced in a study of blood T cells in healthy people across ages. Using a J-beta primer mix together with a sample-barcoded 5' primer, a second PCR was run for 7 to 11 cycles. TCRdb reanalysed the 5' RACE reads using MiXCR and keeps one entry per CDR3 protein. The sample lists 1.5 million or so distinct CDR3 sequences; about 45% were seen once. Sequenced: blood. Every receptor here comes from a woman in her late teens or twenties in good health.

The CDR3 nucleotides read TGTGCCACCAGTGAATGGACACAGGGAGAAGAGACCCAGTACTTC. It translates to CATSEWTQGEETQYF. J is TRBJ2-7 and V is TRBV24-1, with D possibly matching TRBD1 (6 bases). The DNA end is a closer match to TRBJ2-5, so the J assignment may be wrong. Germline lookup yields CDR1 KGHDR and CDR2 SFDVKD. This CDR3 comprises 15 residues.

J is TRBJ2-5 and V is TRBV27; 8 bases align to TRBD1. Matching the DNA end better, TRBJ2-7 makes the J call doubtful. Germline V lookup: CDR1 MNHEY, CDR2 SMNVEV (reference sequence). The CDR3 runs 13 residues. This chain's CDR3 is CASRNRGIYEQYF. DNA for the CDR3: TGTGCCAGCCGGAACAGGGGGATTTACGAGCAGTACTTC.

This clonotype has just a few counts. The V call is TRBV29-1, the J call TRBJ2-1; the match to TRBD2 covers 7 bases. The germline V gene has CDR1 SQVTM and CDR2 ANQGSEA. Trimming removed 7 bases from V and 4 bases from J; junction bases left unmatched: 16. CDR3 length: 16 residues. The CDR3 nucleotides are TGCAGCGCCGGATTAGTAGGGGCGGGAGTGTACAATGAGCAGTTCTTC. Amino acids: CSAGLVGAGVYNEQFF.

In its sample, this clonotype was seen a few times. The genes are TRBV12-3 or TRBV12-4 and TRBJ2-4; D call uncertain. The DNA end lines up better with TRBJ2-7; the J call may be wrong. The CDR3 sequence is 14 residues long. The CDR3, as DNA: TGTGCCAGCAAGAGATCCCTTCTTATCGACGAGCAGTACTTC. This gives the protein CASKRSLLIDEQYF.

This chain connects TRBV20-1 to TRBJ2-4; D not certain. Germline values: CDR1 DFQATT, CDR2 SNEGSKA (reference sequence). Trimming took off 0 bases at V and 0 bases at J, with 9 bases between the two ends. The CDR3 consists of 15 residues. CDR3: CSARESRVAKNIQYF. The CDR3 DNA sequence: TGCAGTGCTAGAGAGAGCAGAGTAGCCAAAAACATTCAGTACTTC.

This clonotype was picked up a small number of times. The chain employs TRBV6-1 and TRBJ2-5; TRBD2 matches at 13 bases. The CDR3 has 13 amino acids. From germline, CDR1 is MNHNS and CDR2 SASEGT. V lost 11 bases and J lost 11; bases outside the gene matches: 11. CDR3 DNA: TGTGCCGGGGGACTAGCGGGGTCTCGGGAGCAGTACTTC. Protein sequence: CAGGLAGSREQYF.

The chain recombines TRBV7-9 with TRBJ2-5, with D perhaps TRBD2 (5 bases). V lost 6 bases and J lost 13, with 18 bases in between. This CDR3 region has 12 residues. Per the germline V gene, CDR1 is SEHNR and CDR2 is FQNEAQ (reference sequence). CDR3 protein: CASSLDRTSWYF. The CDR3 coding sequence is TGTGCCAGCAGTCTGGACCGGACTTCTTGGTACTTC. Complete variable domain (other parts from reference TRBV7-9 and TRBJ2-5): DTGVSQNPRHKITKRGQNVTFRCDPISEHNRLYWYRQTLGQGPEFLTYFQNEAQLEKSRLLSDRFSAERPKGSFSTLEIQRTEQGDSAMYLCASSLDRTSWYFGPGTRLLVL.

The J gene is TRBJ2-5, the V gene TRBV6-2 or TRBV6-3; TRBD1 matches at 7 bases. Trimming removed 7 bases from V and 4 bases from J; junction bases left unmatched: 3. CDR3 length: 12 amino acids. In germline, CDR1 is MNHEY, CDR2 SVGEGT. CDR3 amino acids: CASTDRAETQYF. In nucleotides, the CDR3 is TGTGCCAGCACCGACAGGGCAGAGACCCAGTACTTC.

The chain carries TRBV29-1 and TRBJ1-1, with D tentatively TRBD1 (6 bases). V shed 0 bases and J shed 0 bases, with 11 bases lying between them. Germline V gene data show CDR1 as SQVTM and CDR2 as ANQGSEA. This CDR3 is built from 15 residues. The CDR3 protein is CSVEDPQGMNTEAFF. Written as DNA, the CDR3 is TGCAGCGTTGAAGATCCACAGGGAATGAACACTGAAGCTTTCTTT. The whole variable domain, remainder taken from reference TRBV29-1 and TRBJ1-1, is SAVISQKPSRDICQRGTSLTIQCQVDSQVTMMFWYRQQPGQSLTLIATANQGSEATYESGFVIDKFPISRPNLTFSTLTVSNMSPEDSSIYLCSVEDPQGMNTEAFFGQGTRLTVV.

The chain has TRBV28 and TRBJ2-7; perhaps TRBD2 as D (6 bases). Trimming stripped 3 bases from V and 6 bases from J, with 12 bases between. Per the germline V gene, CDR1 is MDHEN and CDR2 is SYDVKM. This CDR3 is 13 amino acids long. The chain's CDR3 is CASSFQTSSEQYF. In DNA, the CDR3 is TGTGCCAGCAGTTTCCAGACTAGTTCCGAGCAGTACTTC. The full variable domain, completed using reference TRBV28 and TRBJ2-7, is DVKVTQSSRYLVKRTGEKVFLECVQDMDHENMFWYRQDPGLGLRLIYFSYDVKMKEKGDIPEGYSVSREKKERFSLILESASTNQTSMYLCASSFQTSSEQYFGPGTRLTVT.

This clonotype showed up just a few times. V is TRBV29-1 and J is TRBJ2-6; 10 positions match TRBD1. This CDR3 is 16 amino acids long. The germline V gene has CDR1 SQVTM and CDR2 ANQGSEA. V was clipped by 6 bases and J by 0 bases; unmatched bases: 5. The CDR3 nucleotides read TGCAGCGTCCAGGGGACAGGGGTCTCTGGGGCCAACGTCCTGACTTTC. It translates to CSVQGTGVSGANVLTF.

This clonotype was observed a single time. This may be a read error: a much more frequent sequence differs by one nucleotide. The chain has TRBV29-1 and TRBJ2-7, with D possibly being TRBD2 (5 bases). Germline V lookup: CDR1 SQVTM, CDR2 ANQGSEA. The ends were cut back, 4 bases at V and 5 bases at J, with 9 bases in the middle. The CDR3 loop spans 11 amino acids. CDR3 loop: CSVVEDDEQYF. The CDR3 DNA is TGCAGCGTTGTGGAGGACGACGAGCAGTACTTC.

The chain carries TRBV12-3 or TRBV12-4 and TRBJ1-1; no reliable D call. The V and J ends lost 5 bases and 8 bases respectively, with 12 bases between them. The CDR3 is 12 residues long. CDR3 DNA: TGTGCCAGCAGTCTCCGTCCTTCGGAAGCTTTCTTT. Its protein product is CASSLRPSEAFF.

This clonotype occurred many times. The rearrangement uses TRBV18 and TRBJ2-5, with D unclear. Germline CDR1 KGHSH, CDR2 LQKENI. The CDR3 totals 12 residues. V was pared by 3 bases and J by 5 bases, with 7 bases between. Here the CDR3 reads CASSPEGETQYF. The CDR3 nucleotides are TGTGCCAGCTCACCGGAAGGGGAGACCCAGTACTTC. Complete variable domain (other parts from reference TRBV18 and TRBJ2-5): NAGVMQNPRHLVRRRGQEARLRCSPMKGHSHVYWYRQLPEEGLKFMVYLQKENIIDESGMPKERFSAEFPKEGPSILRIQQVVRGDSAAYFCASSPEGETQYFGPGTRLLVL.

V usage is TRBV5-6 and J usage is TRBJ2-1, with D possibly being TRBD1 (5 bases). With 4 bases removed from V and 11 bases from J, the gap between germline ends came to 25 bases. The CDR3 covers 16 residues. Germline assignment: CDR1 SGHDT and CDR2 YYEEEE. CDR3 coding DNA: TGTGCCAGCAGCATGAAGCGCCAGGGCGTTTTGATGAAGCAGTTCTTC. Protein: CASSMKRQGVLMKQFF.

Concerning this clonotype: Without the conserved terminal phenylalanine or tryptophan, this CDR3 likely stems from a read error. The chain carries TRBV4-3 and TRBJ2-1, with no clear D. V was shortened by 0 bases and J by 4 bases, with 10 bases between the two germline ends. The CDR3 extends over 15 amino acids. The V gene's germline CDR1 is LGHNA and CDR2 YSLEER. Here the CDR3 DNA reads TGCGCCAGCAGCCAAGATGCACTGTATTACAATGAGCAGTTCCTC. This translates into CASSQDALYYNEQFL.

A few counts support this clonotype. The rearrangement uses TRBV6-5 and TRBJ1-5, with 8 bases matching TRBD1. The CDR3 has 14 residues. Germline loops: CDR1 MNHEY, CDR2 SVGAGI. V was pared by 7 bases and J by 4 bases, with 6 bases of the junction left unmatched. The chain's CDR3 is CASKLGQGNQPQHF. The CDR3 region has the DNA TGTGCCAGCAAACTAGGACAGGGTAATCAGCCCCAGCATTTT.

This chain links TRBV5-1 with TRBJ2-7; D is possibly TRBD1 (6 bases). The CDR3 covers 15 residues. Germline CDR1 is SGHRS and CDR2 is YFSETQ. Trimming left V 4 bases short and J 0 bases short, with 14 bases between. CDR3 bases: TGCGCCAGCAGCGTGACAAGGGACAACTCCTACGAGCAGTACTTC. Protein: CASSVTRDNSYEQYF.

The chain is built from TRBV5-6 and TRBJ1-4, with D perhaps matching TRBD1 (5 bases). The germline CDR1 and CDR2 sequences are SGHDT and YYEEEE. The V end lost 1 base, the J end lost 7 bases, and 14 bases lay between the germline ends. This CDR3 spans 15 amino acids. The CDR3 loop reads CASSLLRDFGEKLFF. The CDR3 DNA follows: TGTGCCAGCAGCTTGCTCAGGGATTTTGGTGAAAAACTGTTTTTT.

The rearrangement uses TRBV7-9 and TRBJ1-5; TRBD1 is a possible D gene (6 bases). V lost 5 bases and J lost 1, with 12 bases in between. Germline CDR1 reads SEHNR; CDR2 reads FQNEAQ (reference sequence). The CDR3 consists of 15 residues. CDR3 bases: TGTGCCAGCAGCCATGCTACAGGGAGCAATCAGCCCCAGCATTTT. It encodes CASSHATGSNQPQHF.

This clonotype appeared a few times. The chain employs TRBV21-1 and TRBJ2-5; the D call TRBD2 from the table was never checked on the DNA. The J call may not be correct, given that the DNA end is closer to TRBJ2-7. TRBV21-1 is marked as a pseudogene. The CDR3 consists of 15 residues. The CDR3 DNA reads as TGTGCCAGCAGCCCTATCCCGACTAGCTGCGACGAGCAGTACTTC. This translates into CASSPIPTSCDEQYF.

The rearrangement uses TRBV7-9 and TRBJ2-7; 11 bases are shared with TRBD1. This CDR3 is built from 16 residues. Per germline, CDR1 SEHNR and CDR2 FQNEAQ (reference sequence). V trimming: 1 base; J trimming: 2 bases; junction bases outside the gene matches: 4. CDR3 sequence reads: CASSLEDRGRPYEQYF. The CDR3 DNA sequence: TGTGCCAGCAGCTTAGAGGACAGGGGGCGTCCCTACGAGCAGTACTTC.

The gene calls are TRBV15 and TRBJ2-5; TRBD1 or TRBD2 may be the D gene (5 bases each). V lost 0 bases and J lost 11, with 16 bases in between. The germline V gene encodes CDR1 LNHNV and CDR2 YYDKDF (reference sequence). This CDR3 is built from 14 residues. The CDR3, as DNA: TGTGCCACCAGCAGAGATTCGGGGCGGAGTCAGCAGTACTTC. Amino acids: CATSRDSGRSQQYF.

V is TRBV28 and J is TRBJ2-3, with no clear D. The CDR3 length is 13 residues. The germline V gene encodes CDR1 MDHEN and CDR2 SYDVKM. V lost 10 bases and J 0 bases, leaving 11 bases between the germline ends. CDR3 coding DNA: TGTGCCACTACCAGACCTAGCACAGATACGCAGTATTTT. As protein: CATTRPSTDTQYF.

V and J are TRBV28 and TRBJ2-7, with 14 bases matching TRBD2. The CDR3 loop spans 18 amino acids. After removal of 5 bases from V and 1 base from J, the junction contained 10 bases not matched to a gene. In germline, CDR1 is MDHEN, CDR2 SYDVKM. CDR3 coding DNA: TGTGCCAGCAGTCCCCCTGGGACTAGCGGGAGTAGTTCCTACGAGCAGTACTTC. It encodes CASSPPGTSGSSSYEQYF.

The V and J genes are TRBV7-2 and TRBJ1-6, with D perhaps matching TRBD1 (6 bases). There are 16 residues in the CDR3. Trimming stripped 0 bases from V and 10 bases from J, with 16 bases between. Germline V gives CDR1 SGHTA, CDR2 FQGNSA. The chain's CDR3 is CASSLAGTSSGSPLHF. CDR3 DNA: TGTGCCAGCAGCTTAGCCGGGACATCGTCGGGGTCACCCCTCCACTTT.

This clonotype was picked up a small number of times. The chain joins TRBV4-3 to TRBJ1-1, with a possible D match to TRBD1 (6 bases). V lost 3 bases to trimming and J lost 10 bases, with 18 bases between them. Germline CDR1 LGHNA, CDR2 YSLEER. The CDR3 is made up of 14 amino acids. The CDR3 spells CASSHPGTPRGAFF. The CDR3 coding sequence is TGCGCCAGCAGCCACCCCGGGACCCCCAGGGGAGCTTTCTTT.